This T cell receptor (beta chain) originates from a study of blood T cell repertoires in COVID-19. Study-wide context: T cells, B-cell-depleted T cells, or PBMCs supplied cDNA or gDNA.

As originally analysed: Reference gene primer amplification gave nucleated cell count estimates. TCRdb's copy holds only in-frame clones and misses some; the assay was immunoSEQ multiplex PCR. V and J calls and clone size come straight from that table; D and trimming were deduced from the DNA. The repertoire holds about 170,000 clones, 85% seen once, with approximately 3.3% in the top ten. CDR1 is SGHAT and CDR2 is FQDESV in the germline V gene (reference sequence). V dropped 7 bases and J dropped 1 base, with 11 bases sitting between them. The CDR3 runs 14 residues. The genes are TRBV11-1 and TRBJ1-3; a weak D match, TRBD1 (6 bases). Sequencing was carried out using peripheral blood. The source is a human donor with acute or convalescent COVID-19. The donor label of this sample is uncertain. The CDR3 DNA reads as TGTGCCAGCACCTTGGACAGTTCTGGAAACACCATATATTTT. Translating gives CASTLDSSGNTIYF.